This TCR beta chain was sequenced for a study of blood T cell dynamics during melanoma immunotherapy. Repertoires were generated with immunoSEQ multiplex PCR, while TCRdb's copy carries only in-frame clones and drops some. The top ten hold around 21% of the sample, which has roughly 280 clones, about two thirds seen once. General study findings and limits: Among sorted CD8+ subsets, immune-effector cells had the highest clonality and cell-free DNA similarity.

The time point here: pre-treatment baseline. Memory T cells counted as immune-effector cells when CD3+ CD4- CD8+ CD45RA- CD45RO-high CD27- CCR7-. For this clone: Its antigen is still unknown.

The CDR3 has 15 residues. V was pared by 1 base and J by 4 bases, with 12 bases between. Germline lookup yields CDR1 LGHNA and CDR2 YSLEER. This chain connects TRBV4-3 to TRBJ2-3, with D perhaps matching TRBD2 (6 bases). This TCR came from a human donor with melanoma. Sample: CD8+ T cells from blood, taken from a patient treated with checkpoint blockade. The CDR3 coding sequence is TGCGCCAGCAGCCAAGTCGGGAGAGAGCCAGATACGCAGTATTTT. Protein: CASSQVGREPDTQYF.